The 28 T cell receptor beta chains given below trace back to one sample, sequenced in a study of blood T cell repertoires in COVID-19. Here immunoSEQ multiplex PCR was the method, and the copy in TCRdb shows in-frame clones only, minus some. The sample holds 250,000 to 300,000 clones, 85% to 90% seen once. The sample comprised peripheral blood. The receptors come from a woman in her sixties with COVID-19, enrolled during active disease.

DNA for the CDR3: TGTGCCAGCAGCCAAGAACAGTTCAGGGGGCGCAGGGCCGAAAAACTGTTTTTT. Encoded protein: CASSQEQFRGRRAEKLFF. This chain uses TRBV4-2 with TRBJ1-4; 8 bases align to TRBD1. CDR1 is LGHNA, CDR2 YNFKEQ, per germline. This CDR3 spans 18 amino acids. J was trimmed by 8 bases and V by 0 bases; bases with no gene match: 14.

The rearrangement links TRBV7-9 to TRBJ2-1; weak D call: TRBD1 (6 bases). The germline V and J ends were trimmed by 3 bases and 3 bases, with 15 bases remaining between them. The CDR3 length is 16 residues. Germline V gives CDR1 SEHNR, CDR2 FQNEAQ (reference sequence). The CDR3: CASSFVAQGSYNEQFF. CDR3 in DNA: TGTGCCAGCAGCTTCGTGGCTCAGGGGAGCTACAATGAGCAGTTCTTC.

The chain is built from TRBV6-1 and TRBJ1-1; D remains unclear. CDR1 MNHNS and CDR2 SASEGT come from the germline V gene. The CDR3 sequence is 15 residues long. V was pared by 1 base and J by 3 bases, with 12 bases between. CDR3 coding DNA: TGTGCCAGCAGTGAAGGTTTCGGGGTGGACACTGAAGCTTTCTTT. The encoded protein is CASSEGFGVDTEAFF.

V gene TRBV14 combines with J gene TRBJ2-7, with TRBD1 matching over 9 bases. The CDR3 runs 14 residues. J lost 4 bases, V lost 4 bases, and 5 bases had no gene match. The germline V gene encodes CDR1 SGHDN and CDR2 FVKESK. The CDR3 sequence is CASSLRDRAYEQYF. The CDR3 nucleotides are TGTGCCAGCAGCCTCCGGGACAGGGCTTACGAGCAGTACTTC. Filled out from reference TRBV14 and TRBJ2-7, the complete variable domain reads EAGVTQFPSHSVIEKGQTVTLRCDPISGHDNLYWYRRVMGKEIKFLLHFVKESKQDESGMPNNRFLAERTGGTYSTLKVQPAELEDSGVYFCASSLRDRAYEQYFGPGTRLTVT.

This chain uses TRBV19 with TRBJ2-2, with 10 nucleotides matching TRBD1. V lost 5 bases and J lost 6; bases outside the gene matches: 6. The CDR3 consists of 15 residues. Germline-derived CDR1 and CDR2 are LNHDA and SQIVND (reference sequence). CDR3 region: CASSGGTGEAGELFF. The CDR3 DNA reads as TGTGCCAGTAGTGGAGGGACAGGGGAAGCCGGGGAGCTGTTTTTT.

The CDR3 DNA is TGCGCCAGCAGCTTGGTTGCGGATAACACTGAAGCTTTCTTT. It codes for CASSLVADNTEAFF. V is TRBV5-1 and J is TRBJ1-1; no definite D call. Trimming removed 0 bases from V and 2 bases from J, with 8 bases in between. Germline V lookup: CDR1 SGHRS, CDR2 YFSETQ. The CDR3 loop spans 14 amino acids.

This clone has more than one count but fewer than ten. The chain employs TRBV2 and TRBJ1-2, with 7 bases identical to TRBD1. Germline assignment: CDR1 SNHLY and CDR2 FYNNEI. This CDR3 comprises 14 residues. Trimming cost V 3 bases and J 4 bases; bases outside gene matches: 5. The CDR3, as DNA: TGTGCCAGCAGTGACTACAGGGGCTCCTATGGCTACACCTTC. Its translation: CASSDYRGSYGYTF.

This chain uses TRBV10-3 with TRBJ2-3; 12 bases line up with TRBD2. CDR1 is ENHRY, CDR2 SYGVKD, per germline. The CDR3 sequence is 12 residues long. The V segment lost 10 bases and the J segment 6 bases; nucleotides outside the gene matches: 2. The CDR3 coding sequence is TGTGCCACCGGGACTAGCGGGGATACGCAGTATTTT. This gives the protein CATGTSGDTQYF.

V gene TRBV19 combines with J gene TRBJ1-5, with D possibly being TRBD1 (5 bases). In germline, CDR1 is LNHDA, CDR2 SQIVND (reference sequence). This CDR3 comprises 14 residues. V was cut by 4 bases and J by 6 bases, with 13 bases left in between. The CDR3 coding sequence is TGTGCCAGTAGTAAAGATCTTACAGGTCAGCCCCAGCATTTT. Its translation is CASSKDLTGQPQHF.

The rearrangement joins TRBV27 to TRBJ2-3; maybe TRBD1 (6 bases). Deletions cut 3 bases from V and 2 bases from J, with 12 bases between. This CDR3 is built from 15 residues. From germline, CDR1 is MNHEY and CDR2 SMNVEV (reference sequence). The CDR3 coding sequence is TGTGCCAGCAGTTTTTCAAGGGGGAACACAGATACGCAGTATTTT. Its protein product is CASSFSRGNTDTQYF.

This clone has only a few counts. DNA of the CDR3: TGTGCCAGCAGCTTCGGGGAAAAACTGTTTTTT. Translating it yields CASSFGEKLFF. The chain joins TRBV12-3 or TRBV12-4 to TRBJ1-4; D not certain. Trimming left V 6 bases short and J 8 bases short, with 7 bases between. The CDR3 has 11 residues.

The chain is built from TRBV9 and TRBJ1-2, with D perhaps matching TRBD1 (6 bases). Per germline, CDR1 SGDLS and CDR2 YYNGEE. This CDR3 region has 13 residues. V was clipped by 0 bases and J by 7 bases, with 10 bases between them. Here the CDR3 DNA reads TGTGCCAGCAGCGTAGGGGGGGGCGGTGGCTACACCTTC. This translates into CASSVGGGGGYTF. Full variable domain (outside the CDR3, taken from reference TRBV9 and TRBJ1-2): DSGVTQTPKHLITATGQRVTLRCSPRSGDLSVYWYQQSLDQGLQFLIQYYNGEERAKGNILERFSAQQFPDLHSELNLSSLELGDSALYFCASSVGGGGGYTFGSGTRLTVV.

This clone was found a few times. This CDR3 is CASSPRTGAGSYNEQFF. In DNA form, the CDR3 reads TGTGCCAGCTCACCTCGTACAGGGGCAGGGTCCTACAATGAGCAGTTCTTC. The J gene is TRBJ2-1, the V gene TRBV18; 7 bases are a match to TRBD1. CDR3 length equals 17 residues. Germline V CDR1 and CDR2: KGHSH, LQKENI. V shed 3 bases, J shed 1 base, and the junction held 9 bases outside the gene matches.

The chain has TRBV6-2 or TRBV6-3 and TRBJ1-6; D gene unclear. Between the trimmed V and J ends, which lost 3 bases and 8 bases, there was a span of 14 bases. This CDR3 spans 15 amino acids. The V gene's germline CDR1 is MNHEY and CDR2 SVGEGT. The CDR3 DNA reads TGTGCCAGCAGTTATCGTGGAAGGGAGGATTCACCCCTCCACTTT. Protein sequence: CASSYRGREDSPLHF.

The gene calls are TRBV19 and TRBJ1-1, with a tentative D call TRBD1 (6 bases). The CDR3 totals 14 residues. Between the trimmed V and J ends, which lost 2 bases and 4 bases, there was a span of 11 bases. Germline values: CDR1 LNHDA, CDR2 SQIVND (reference sequence). The CDR3 region is CASSITGGATEAFF. The CDR3 DNA sequence: TGTGCCAGTAGTATAACGGGGGGGGCCACTGAAGCTTTCTTT.

This rearrangement joins TRBV19 to TRBJ1-1, with 7 positions matching TRBD1. J gave up 1 base and V 4 bases, and 3 bases lay outside the gene matches. CDR3 length: 14 residues. Germline assignment: CDR1 LNHDA and CDR2 SQIVND (reference sequence). CDR3 bases: TGTGCCAGTAGTACCGGGACAGCGAACACTGAAGCTTTCTTT. Protein sequence: CASSTGTANTEAFF.

The chain recombines TRBV2 with TRBJ1-5, with 8 bases matching TRBD1. Germline CDR1 and CDR2: SNHLY and FYNNEI. The CDR3 is 15 amino acids. V was pared by 7 bases and J by 2 bases, with 7 bases of the junction left unmatched. The DNA of the CDR3 is TGTGCCAGCACCCCCGGGACAGGCGGCAATCAGCCCCAGCATTTT. It is translated as CASTPGTGGNQPQHF.

This chain uses TRBV18 with TRBJ1-1; 7 bases line up with TRBD1. Germline CDR1 reads KGHSH; CDR2 reads LQKENI. The CDR3 contains 14 residues. V gave up 4 bases and J gave up 4 bases; unmatched junction bases: 6. The CDR3 bases are TGTGCCAGCTCACAGGGGGCGGAGGCCACTGAAGCTTTCTTT. Amino acid sequence: CASSQGAEATEAFF.

This clone was found a few times. The CDR3 nucleotides read TGTGCCAGCAGCTCGCGACTAGCGGGGGGCTACAATGAGCAGTTCTTC. Its translation is CASSSRLAGGYNEQFF. V and J are TRBV11-3 and TRBJ2-1; 13 bases match TRBD2. Germline V gene data show CDR1 as SGHNT and CDR2 as YENEEA. Trimming removed 4 bases from V and 3 bases from J; junction bases left unmatched: 3. The CDR3 loop spans 16 amino acids.

In regard to this clone: The sample contains more than one DNA sequence encoding this CDR3. The chain carries TRBV7-3 and TRBJ2-1; perhaps TRBD1 as D (6 bases). Germline assignment: CDR1 SGHTA and CDR2 FQGTGA. V was clipped by 5 bases and J by 6 bases, with 11 bases between them. This CDR3 comprises 13 residues. CDR3 sequence: CASSQSGANEQFF. Written as DNA, the CDR3 is TGTGCCAGCAGCCAATCAGGGGCCAATGAGCAGTTCTTC. The whole variable domain, filled in from reference TRBV7-3 and TRBJ2-1, reads GAGVSQTPSNKVTEKGKYVELRCDPISGHTALYWYRQSLGQGPEFLIYFQGTGAADDSGLPNDRFFAVRPEGSVSTLKIQRTERGDSAVYLCASSQSGANEQFFGPGTRLTVL.

CDR3 sequence: CASSPLGTGDGYTF. CDR3 nucleotides: TGTGCCAGCTCACCACTAGGGACAGGGGACGGCTACACCTTC. The chain carries TRBV18 and TRBJ1-2; TRBD1 matches 10 bases. V lost 1 base, J lost 8 bases, and 4 bases stayed unmatched. This CDR3 is 14 amino acids long. Germline V lookup: CDR1 KGHSH, CDR2 LQKENI.

The rearrangement joins TRBV6-5 to TRBJ1-3; TRBD1 matches 7 bases. The CDR3 spans 13 residues. V trimming: 8 bases; J trimming: 2 bases; junction bases outside the gene matches: 3. Germline V CDR1 and CDR2: MNHEY, SVGAGI. The CDR3 coding sequence is TGTGCCAGCGACAGGGTGACTGGAAACACCATATATTTT. Residues: CASDRVTGNTIYF.

The chain uses TRBV18 and TRBJ2-7; unclear D gene. The CDR3 length is 12 residues. The germline CDR1 and CDR2 sequences are KGHSH and LQKENI. V gave up 1 base and J gave up 6 bases, with 7 bases separating them. DNA of the CDR3: TGTGCCAGCTCACCACAGGCAGGCGAGCAGTACTTC. Protein sequence: CASSPQAGEQYF.

The chain employs TRBV25-1 and TRBJ2-7, with D uncertain. Trimming cost V 3 bases and J 4 bases, with 10 bases left between them. The CDR3 contains 13 residues. CDR1 and CDR2 (germline): MGHDK, SYGVNS. The CDR3 loop reads CASSDPGKYEQYF. In nucleotides, the CDR3 is TGTGCCAGCAGTGACCCAGGAAAATACGAGCAGTACTTC.

The V and J genes are TRBV4-3 and TRBJ1-5; maybe TRBD1 (6 bases). The CDR3 length is 15 residues. The germline V gene encodes CDR1 LGHNA and CDR2 YSLEER. V gave up 1 base and J gave up 2 bases, with 9 bases separating them. The CDR3 region is CASSQANRGNQPQHF. CDR3 DNA: TGCGCCAGCAGCCAAGCCAACAGGGGCAATCAGCCCCAGCATTTT.

The J gene is TRBJ2-3, the V gene TRBV10-3; D gene ambiguous. CDR1 and CDR2 (germline): ENHRY, SYGVKD. V lost 10 bases and J 6 bases, leaving 14 bases between the germline ends. The CDR3 covers 12 residues. The CDR3: CATYAGLDTQYF. The CDR3, as DNA: TGTGCCACTTACGCAGGTCTGGATACGCAGTATTTT.

The rearrangement links TRBV7-9 to TRBJ1-1; D is perhaps TRBD1 (6 bases). CDR1 is SEHNR, CDR2 FQNEAQ, per germline (reference sequence). Trimming shortened V by 2 bases and J by 10 bases, and 14 bases separated the two germline ends. This CDR3 is 13 amino acids long. Here the CDR3 reads CASSLLEGVGAFF. The CDR3 coding sequence is TGTGCCAGCAGCTTATTAGAGGGGGTGGGAGCTTTCTTT.

The chain links TRBV5-5 to TRBJ1-2, with D possibly matching TRBD1 (5 bases). The germline gives CDR1 SGHKS, CDR2 YYEKEE (reference sequence). The ends were cut back, 0 bases at V and 6 bases at J, with 15 bases in the middle. The CDR3 totals 15 residues. CDR3 DNA: TGTGCCAGCAGCTTGGCCCAGGGCGCTAGAGATGGCTACACCTTC. Translation: CASSLAQGARDGYTF.